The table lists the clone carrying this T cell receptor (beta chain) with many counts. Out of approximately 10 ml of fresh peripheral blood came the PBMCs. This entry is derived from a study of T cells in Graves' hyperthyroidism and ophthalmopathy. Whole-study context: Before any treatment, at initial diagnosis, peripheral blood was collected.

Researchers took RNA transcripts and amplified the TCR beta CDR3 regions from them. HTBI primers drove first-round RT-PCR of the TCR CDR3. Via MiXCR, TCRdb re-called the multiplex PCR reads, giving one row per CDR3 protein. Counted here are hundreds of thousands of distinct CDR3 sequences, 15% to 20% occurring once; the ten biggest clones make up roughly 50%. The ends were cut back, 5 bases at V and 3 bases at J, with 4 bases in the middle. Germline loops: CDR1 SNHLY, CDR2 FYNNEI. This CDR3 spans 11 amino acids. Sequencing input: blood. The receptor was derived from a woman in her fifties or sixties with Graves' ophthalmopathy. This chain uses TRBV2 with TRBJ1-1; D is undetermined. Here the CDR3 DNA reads TGTGCCAGCAGTTTTGACACTGAAGCTTTCTTT. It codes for CASSFDTEAFF.